These 30 T cell receptor beta chains came from one sample sequenced in a study of cytomegalovirus exposure and HLA in healthy donors. With 60 Vbeta and 13 Jbeta primers, the PCR was carried out. The assay was immunoSEQ multiplex PCR, and TCRdb's table has in-frame clones only and misses some. The profile covers 120,000 to 150,000 clones, with roughly 74% appearing a single time and roughly 5.6% taken by the ten largest. Sequencing was performed on PBMCs. Receptors were obtained from a woman in her 40s in good health and CMV-seropositive.

The rearrangement links TRBV2 to TRBJ2-7; D might be TRBD1 (6 bases). V lost 6 bases, J lost 1 base, and 13 bases lay in between. Per germline, CDR1 SNHLY and CDR2 FYNNEI. The CDR3 runs 14 residues. The CDR3 sequence is CASRPNRDSYEQYF. CDR3 DNA sequence: TGTGCCAGCAGGCCAAACAGGGATTCCTACGAGCAGTACTTC.

This sequence joins TRBV6-1 and TRBJ2-5; 7 bases align to TRBD2. From germline, CDR1 is MNHNS and CDR2 SASEGT. The trim removed 6 bases at V and 2 bases at J, leaving 6 bases unmatched. CDR3 length equals 14 residues. This CDR3 reads CASSPRDYQETQYF. The CDR3 bases are TGTGCCAGCAGCCCTAGGGACTATCAAGAGACCCAGTACTTC.

The chain is built from TRBV18 and TRBJ1-5; the match to TRBD1 covers 7 bases. The CDR3 totals 14 residues. J was trimmed by 1 base and V by 4 bases; bases with no gene match: 1. The germline CDR1 and CDR2 sequences are KGHSH and LQKENI. The CDR3 DNA is TGTGCCAGCTCACAGGGACAGAGCAATCAGCCCCAGCATTTT. The encoded protein is CASSQGQSNQPQHF. The full variable domain, rest sourced from reference TRBV18 and TRBJ1-5, is NAGVMQNPRHLVRRRGQEARLRCSPMKGHSHVYWYRQLPEEGLKFMVYLQKENIIDESGMPKERFSAEFPKEGPSILRIQQVVRGDSAAYFCASSQGQSNQPQHFGDGTRLSIL.

V is TRBV19 and J is TRBJ2-3, with a possible D match to TRBD1 (5 bases). Germline V gene data show CDR1 as LNHDA and CDR2 as SQIVND (reference sequence). V dropped 7 bases and J dropped 5 bases, with 13 bases sitting between them. The CDR3 totals 13 residues. The chain's CDR3 is CASTLGQGDTQYF. CDR3 bases: TGTGCCAGTACCCTAGGGCAGGGAGATACGCAGTATTTT.

The rearrangement joins TRBV19 to TRBJ1-1, with 9 bases that match TRBD1. The V segment lost 3 bases and the J segment 3 bases; nucleotides outside the gene matches: 5. The length of the CDR3 is 15 residues. The germline CDR1 and CDR2 sequences are LNHDA and SQIVND (reference sequence). The CDR3 coding sequence is TGTGCCAGTAGTATTTGGACAGGGGCTCACACTGAAGCTTTCTTT. It translates to CASSIWTGAHTEAFF.

The V call is TRBV5-5, the J call TRBJ1-2; tentative D call: TRBD1 (5 bases). The CDR3 totals 14 residues. Germline V gene lookup returns CDR1 SGHKS and CDR2 YYEKEE (reference sequence). V lost 7 bases, J lost 5 bases, and 18 bases lay in between. The CDR3 spells CASGGEGNYYGYTF. The CDR3 DNA reads as TGTGCCAGCGGCGGGGAGGGGAATTATTATGGCTACACCTTC.

The gene calls are TRBV5-1 and TRBJ2-1, with D perhaps TRBD2 (5 bases). Trimming took off 0 bases at V and 4 bases at J, with 11 bases between the two ends. Germline CDR1 reads SGHRS; CDR2 reads YFSETQ. This CDR3 comprises 15 residues. The CDR3: CASSLDGNTYNEQFF. CDR3 nucleotide sequence: TGCGCCAGCAGCTTGGACGGGAACACTTACAATGAGCAGTTCTTC.

As concerns this clone: The limits of the CDR3 on the DNA are not certain, so only TCRdb's listed CDR3 is given. V usage is TRBV12-1 and J usage is TRBJ2-3; the DNA was not compared with TRBD2, the D call given in the table. TRBV12-1 is annotated as a pseudogene. The CDR3 has 18 amino acids, counting both end residues. The CDR3 sequence: CASSPFFARGSSTDTQYF.

This sequence joins TRBV18 and TRBJ2-7, with D possibly being TRBD1 (8 bases). This CDR3 has 15 residues. Between the trimmed V and J ends, which lost 4 bases and 5 bases, there was a span of 18 bases. Germline assignment: CDR1 KGHSH and CDR2 LQKENI. This chain's CDR3 is CASSLQGGGLHEQYF. The DNA for the CDR3 is TGTGCCAGCTCACTACAGGGGGGGGGACTACACGAGCAGTACTTC.

This clone was counted a single time. The rearrangement joins TRBV28 to TRBJ1-2, with 9 bases that match TRBD1. After removal of 8 bases from V and 7 bases from J, the junction contained 5 bases not matched to a gene. This CDR3 is built from 12 residues. Germline V gives CDR1 MDHEN, CDR2 SYDVKM. The CDR3 bases are TGTGCCAGCGGCACAGGGGGCGGTGGCTACACCTTC. As protein: CASGTGGGGYTF.

This chain links TRBV25-1 with TRBJ1-2; 10 nucleotides match TRBD1. The J segment lost 3 bases and the V segment lost 6 bases, leaving 4 bases of the junction unmatched. Germline CDR1 reads MGHDK; CDR2 reads SYGVNS. CDR3 length: 14 residues. Here the CDR3 DNA reads TGTGCCAGCAGGTCAGGGACAGGGGACTATGGCTACACCTTC. This sequence encodes CASRSGTGDYGYTF.

This chain uses TRBV7-9 with TRBJ1-2; D is unclear. This CDR3 spans 13 amino acids. Germline CDR1 and CDR2: SEHNR and FQNEAQ (reference sequence). The ends were cut back, 5 bases at V and 10 bases at J, with 17 bases in the middle. CDR3 nucleotide sequence: TGTGCCAGCAGCCCTGCACAACCCCGGGACTACACCTTC. Residues: CASSPAQPRDYTF.

There are a few counts of this clone. The gene calls are TRBV11-2 and TRBJ2-7; D uncertain. The CDR3 spans 12 residues. With 5 bases removed from V and 3 bases from J, the gap between germline ends came to 8 bases. Per the germline V gene, CDR1 is SGHAT and CDR2 is FQNNGV. CDR3 region: CASSTRVYEQYF. The CDR3 coding sequence is TGTGCCAGCAGCACGAGAGTCTACGAGCAGTACTTC.

The CDR3 bases are TGTGCCTGGCAGAGCGGGAGTTCCGAAGAGACCCAGTACTTC. It encodes CAWQSGSSEETQYF. V and J are TRBV30 and TRBJ2-5, with 8 positions matching TRBD2. The germline V gene encodes CDR1 GTSNPN and CDR2 SVGIG (reference sequence). The CDR3 runs to 14 residues. Losses at the gene ends were 5 bases for V and 3 bases for J; bases not matched to a gene: 8.

A single count supports this clone. The chain has TRBV19 and TRBJ2-1; 10 positions match TRBD2. The CDR3 extends over 17 amino acids. Trimming took 3 bases from V and 7 from J; bases not matched to a gene: 12. The germline gives CDR1 LNHDA, CDR2 SQIVND (reference sequence). The CDR3: CASSIELAGESGNEQFF. CDR3 nucleotides: TGTGCCAGTAGTATCGAGCTAGCGGGAGAATCTGGGAATGAGCAGTTCTTC.

This clone was seen a single time. The chain couples TRBV7-9 to TRBJ2-5; D may be TRBD2 (5 bases). With 0 bases removed from V and 1 base from J, the gap between germline ends came to 18 bases. Per the germline V gene, CDR1 is SEHNR and CDR2 is FQNEAQ (reference sequence). This CDR3 comprises 18 residues. The DNA for the CDR3 is TGTGCCAGCAGCTTAGCAGGTGGAGGAGGCCCCAGCCAAGAGACCCAGTACTTC. Amino acid sequence: CASSLAGGGGPSQETQYF.

This clone was seen only a few times. This chain joins TRBV2 and TRBJ2-5; D unresolved. Germline CDR1 is SNHLY and CDR2 is FYNNEI. The V gene lost 5 bases and the J gene lost 0 bases, with 4 bases spanning the gap. This CDR3 comprises 12 residues. The CDR3 DNA is TGTGCCAGCAGTCAGTACCAAGAGACCCAGTACTTC. Translating it yields CASSQYQETQYF.

This clone has just a few counts. CDR3 sequence: CASSSLRQVYEQYF. CDR3 bases: TGTGCCAGCAGTTCCCTTCGACAGGTCTACGAGCAGTACTTC. This chain links TRBV27 with TRBJ2-7; possible D gene TRBD1, 6 bases. Germline CDR1 and CDR2: MNHEY and SMNVEV (reference sequence). The CDR3 has 14 residues. Trimming removed 4 bases at V and 3 bases at J, with 13 bases between.

This sequence joins TRBV7-3 and TRBJ2-1, with unresolved D. V was pared by 2 bases and J by 3 bases, with 11 bases between. The CDR3 extends over 15 amino acids. The germline V gene encodes CDR1 SGHTA and CDR2 FQGTGA. DNA of the CDR3: TGTGCCAGCAGCTTAGGAGCGAGACGCTACAATGAGCAGTTCTTC. This encodes CASSLGARRYNEQFF.

This clone was seen more than once but under ten times. The chain is built from TRBV5-5 and TRBJ2-5; possibly TRBD2 for D (5 bases). V lost 0 bases, J lost 9 bases, and 18 bases lay in between. CDR1 is SGHKS and CDR2 is YYEKEE in the germline V gene (reference sequence). The length of the CDR3 is 15 residues. The chain's CDR3 is CASSLESGLGMAQYF. The CDR3 DNA follows: TGTGCCAGCAGCTTGGAGTCCGGTCTCGGGATGGCCCAGTACTTC.

This clone appeared a few times. The chain recombines TRBV27 with TRBJ2-5; 8 bases line up with TRBD1. Germline V gene lookup returns CDR1 MNHEY and CDR2 SMNVEV (reference sequence). Unmatched junction bases numbered 5, after V lost 3 bases and J lost 5 bases. The CDR3 length is 14 residues. CDR3 residues: CASSFTTGDETQYF. CDR3 DNA sequence: TGTGCCAGCAGTTTCACGACAGGGGACGAGACCCAGTACTTC.

CDR3 nucleotide sequence: TGCAGCGTGATATCCGGCGGTAGCGGGAGGTCTTACAATGAGCAGTTCTTC. This sequence encodes CSVISGGSGRSYNEQFF. The rearrangement joins TRBV29-1 to TRBJ2-1; 10 nucleotides match TRBD2. The CDR3 covers 17 residues. V shed 6 bases and J 4 bases; nucleotides not matched to a gene: 15. Germline assignment: CDR1 SQVTM and CDR2 ANQGSEA.

With regard to this clone: A junction boundary mismatches the germline segment, possibly from a read error. The chain is built from TRBV7-9 and TRBJ2-2, with 10 nucleotides matching TRBD1. CDR1 is SEHNR, CDR2 FQNEAQ, per germline (reference sequence). The CDR3 is 16 residues long. This CDR3 reads CSSSLRGGTGVGKLFF. In DNA, the CDR3 is TGTTCCAGCAGCTTAAGAGGAGGGACAGGGGTTGGAAAGCTGTTTTTT.

The chain recombines TRBV6-5 with TRBJ2-7; 10 bases map to TRBD2. V shed 0 bases, J shed 2 bases, and the junction held 1 base outside the gene matches. There are 15 residues in the CDR3. Germline V gene lookup returns CDR1 MNHEY and CDR2 SVGAGI. CDR3 sequence reads: CASSYSLAGAYEQYF. The DNA of the CDR3 is TGTGCCAGCAGTTACTCTCTAGCGGGGGCCTACGAGCAGTACTTC.

The CDR3 here is CASSSGLAGGHNEQFF. Written as DNA, the CDR3 is TGTGCCAGCAGTTCGGGACTAGCGGGAGGCCACAATGAGCAGTTCTTC. The rearrangement links TRBV5-4 to TRBJ2-1, with TRBD2 matching over 15 bases. The ends lost 5 bases at V and 5 bases at J; junction bases unmatched: 5. Germline V lookup: CDR1 SGHNT, CDR2 YYREEE (reference sequence). This CDR3 region has 16 residues.

The rearrangement uses TRBV18 and TRBJ2-5, with D perhaps TRBD1 (6 bases). CDR3 length equals 16 residues. Germline V gives CDR1 KGHSH, CDR2 LQKENI. Between the trimmed V and J ends, which lost 3 bases and 0 bases, there was a span of 14 bases. CDR3 in DNA: TGTGCCAGCTCACCTATGACAGGCAGGTACCAAGAGACCCAGTACTTC. Translated, it gives CASSPMTGRYQETQYF.

CDR3 region: CASSSGDRGNYGYTF. The CDR3 bases are TGTGCCAGCAGCTCTGGGGACAGGGGTAACTATGGCTACACCTTC. The chain uses TRBV7-9 and TRBJ1-2; 10 bases agree with TRBD1. From germline, CDR1 is SEHNR and CDR2 FQNEAQ (reference sequence). CDR3 length equals 15 residues. V gave up 4 bases and J gave up 1 base; unmatched junction bases: 3.

The J gene is TRBJ2-2, the V gene TRBV5-1; possibly TRBD2 for D (6 bases). The CDR3 contains 17 residues. Germline values: CDR1 SGHRS, CDR2 YFSETQ. V dropped 0 bases and J dropped 5 bases, with 17 bases sitting between them. CDR3 coding DNA: TGCGCCAGCAGCTTGGTTTTGCGGGGCCACGCGACCGGGGAGCTGTTTTTT. Its protein product is CASSLVLRGHATGELFF. Using reference TRBV5-1 and TRBJ2-2 for the parts outside the CDR3, the full variable domain is KAGVTQTPRYLIKTRGQQVTLSCSPISGHRSVSWYQQTPGQGLQFLFEYFSETQRNKGNFPGRFSGRQFSNSRSEMNVSTLELGDSALYLCASSLVLRGHATGELFFGEGSRLTVL.

V and J are TRBV18 and TRBJ2-2, with TRBD1 as a possible D gene (5 bases). Germline V gene lookup returns CDR1 KGHSH and CDR2 LQKENI. Trimming pared 1 base from V and 3 bases from J, leaving 12 bases between. CDR3 length: 16 residues. CDR3 nucleotides: TGTGCCAGCTCACCACGGTCAGGGCTGGACACCGGGGAGCTGTTTTTT. The encoded protein is CASSPRSGLDTGELFF. Based on the CDR3 plus reference TRBV18 and TRBJ2-2, the full variable domain is NAGVMQNPRHLVRRRGQEARLRCSPMKGHSHVYWYRQLPEEGLKFMVYLQKENIIDESGMPKERFSAEFPKEGPSILRIQQVVRGDSAAYFCASSPRSGLDTGELFFGEGSRLTVL.

Of note for this clone: Different DNA sequences within this sample yield the same CDR3. The chain employs TRBV5-1 and TRBJ2-2, with a possible D match to TRBD2 (7 bases). CDR3 size: 15 residues. V lost 5 bases and J lost 5, with 16 bases in between. CDR1 and CDR2 (germline): SGHRS, YFSETQ. The CDR3 DNA follows: TGCGCCAGCAGGGCGGGGGCACCAAGTACCGGGGAGCTGTTTTTT. Translated, it gives CASRAGAPSTGELFF.